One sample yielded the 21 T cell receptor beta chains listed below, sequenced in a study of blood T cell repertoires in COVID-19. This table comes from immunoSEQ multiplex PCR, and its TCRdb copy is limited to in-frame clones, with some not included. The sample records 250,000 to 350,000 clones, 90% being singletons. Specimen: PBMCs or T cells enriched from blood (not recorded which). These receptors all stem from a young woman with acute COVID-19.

The CDR3: CATDRGDTDTQYF. The DNA of the CDR3 is TGTGCCACAGATCGGGGGGACACAGATACGCAGTATTTT. The chain combines TRBV24-1 with TRBJ2-3, with TRBD2 matching over 7 bases. This CDR3 comprises 13 residues. Per the germline V gene, CDR1 is KGHDR and CDR2 is SFDVKD. Germline trimming cut 10 bases from V and 2 bases from J; bases unmatched to any gene: 5.

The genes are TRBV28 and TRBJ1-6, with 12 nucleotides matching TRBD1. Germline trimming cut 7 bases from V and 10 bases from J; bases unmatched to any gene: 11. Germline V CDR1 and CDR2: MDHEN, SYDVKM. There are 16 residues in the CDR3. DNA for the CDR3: TGTGCCAGCACCTGGGGGGGACAGGGGGCCGGGTCACCCCTCCACTTT. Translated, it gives CASTWGGQGAGSPLHF.

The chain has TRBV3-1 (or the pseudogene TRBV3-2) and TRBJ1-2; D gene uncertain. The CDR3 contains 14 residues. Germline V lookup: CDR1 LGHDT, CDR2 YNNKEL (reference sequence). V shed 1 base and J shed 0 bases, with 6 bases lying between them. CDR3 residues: CASSQGEANYGYTF. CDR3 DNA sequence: TGTGCCAGCAGCCAAGGAGAAGCTAACTATGGCTACACCTTC.

The CDR3 DNA reads TGTGCCAGCAGCCACCTAGCGCGCCAAGAGACCCAGTACTTC. Translation: CASSHLARQETQYF. V gene TRBV14 combines with J gene TRBJ2-5; D is perhaps TRBD2 (6 bases). The CDR3 spans 14 residues. Germline V lookup: CDR1 SGHDN, CDR2 FVKESK. V lost 3 bases to trimming and J lost 1 base, with 9 bases between them. Based on the CDR3 plus reference TRBV14 and TRBJ2-5, the full variable domain is EAGVTQFPSHSVIEKGQTVTLRCDPISGHDNLYWYRRVMGKEIKFLLHFVKESKQDESGMPNNRFLAERTGGTYSTLKVQPAELEDSGVYFCASSHLARQETQYFGPGTRLLVL.

The CDR3 loop reads CASSIGTSGYTDTQYF. The CDR3 DNA reads TGTGCCAGTAGTATTGGGACTAGCGGGTACACAGATACGCAGTATTTT. The chain is built from TRBV19 and TRBJ2-3, with 12 bases that match TRBD2. Germline V gene lookup returns CDR1 LNHDA and CDR2 SQIVND (reference sequence). With V trimmed by 3 bases and J by 2 bases, 3 bases remained unmatched. The CDR3 consists of 16 residues.

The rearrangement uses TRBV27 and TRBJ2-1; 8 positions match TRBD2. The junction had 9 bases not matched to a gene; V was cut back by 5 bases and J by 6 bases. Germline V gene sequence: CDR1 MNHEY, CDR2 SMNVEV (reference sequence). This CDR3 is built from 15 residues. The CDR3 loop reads CASSLSGVFGNEQFF. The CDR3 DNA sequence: TGTGCCAGCAGTCTTAGCGGGGTCTTCGGCAATGAGCAGTTCTTC.

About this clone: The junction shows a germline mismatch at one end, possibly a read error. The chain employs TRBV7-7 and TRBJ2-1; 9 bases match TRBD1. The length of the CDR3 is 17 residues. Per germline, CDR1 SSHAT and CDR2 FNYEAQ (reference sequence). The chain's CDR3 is CASSAGQGTSSYNEQFF. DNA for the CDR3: TGTGCTAGCAGCGCCGGACAGGGGACGAGCTCCTACAATGAGCAGTTCTTC.

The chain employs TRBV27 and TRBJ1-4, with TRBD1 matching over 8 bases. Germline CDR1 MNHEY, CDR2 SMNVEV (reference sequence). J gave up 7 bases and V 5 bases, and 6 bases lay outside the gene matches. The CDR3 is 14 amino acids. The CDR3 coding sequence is TGTGCCAGCAGTGACAGGGGAGGGGGTGAAAAACTGTTTTTT. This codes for CASSDRGGGEKLFF.

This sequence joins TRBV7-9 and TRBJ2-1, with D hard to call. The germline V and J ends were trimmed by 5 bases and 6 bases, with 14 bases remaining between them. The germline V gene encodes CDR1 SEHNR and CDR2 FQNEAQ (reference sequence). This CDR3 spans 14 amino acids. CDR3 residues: CASSRLGRGNEQFF. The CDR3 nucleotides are TGTGCCAGCAGCCGCCTGGGTCGAGGCAATGAGCAGTTCTTC.

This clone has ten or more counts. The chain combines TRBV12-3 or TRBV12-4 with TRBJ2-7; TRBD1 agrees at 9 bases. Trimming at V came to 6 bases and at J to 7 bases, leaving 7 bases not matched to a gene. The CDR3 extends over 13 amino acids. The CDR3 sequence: CASRVQGAWEQYF. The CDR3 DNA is TGTGCCAGCAGAGTACAGGGGGCATGGGAGCAGTACTTC.

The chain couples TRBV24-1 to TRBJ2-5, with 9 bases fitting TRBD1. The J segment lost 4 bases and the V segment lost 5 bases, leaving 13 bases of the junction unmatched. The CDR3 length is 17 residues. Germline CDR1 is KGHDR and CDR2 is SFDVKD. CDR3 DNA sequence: TGTGCCACCAGTGGGGGGACAGGGTGGGGTTTAGGAGAGACCCAGTACTTC. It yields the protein CATSGGTGWGLGETQYF.

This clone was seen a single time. Here the CDR3 reads CASSWGQGNTGELFF. The CDR3 nucleotides read TGTGCCAGCTCATGGGGACAGGGAAACACCGGGGAGCTGTTTTTT. The genes are TRBV18 and TRBJ2-2; 9 bases are shared with TRBD1. V gave up 5 bases and J gave up 2 bases; unmatched junction bases: 3. There are 15 residues in the CDR3. The germline CDR1 and CDR2 sequences are KGHSH and LQKENI.

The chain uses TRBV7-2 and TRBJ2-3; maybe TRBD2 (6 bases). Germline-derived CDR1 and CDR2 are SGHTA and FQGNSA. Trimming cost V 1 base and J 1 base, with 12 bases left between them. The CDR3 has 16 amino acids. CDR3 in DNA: TGTGCCAGCAGCTTAGATTGGGGACTCGGCACAGATACGCAGTATTTT. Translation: CASSLDWGLGTDTQYF.

This CDR3 reads CASSGQAGFYYGYTF. The CDR3 bases are TGTGCCAGCTCCGGACAGGCCGGGTTTTACTATGGCTACACCTTC. The chain links TRBV18 to TRBJ1-2; TRBD1 matches at 7 bases. The CDR3 sequence is 15 residues long. V lost 6 bases to trimming and J lost 3 bases; unmatched junction nucleotides: 10. In germline, CDR1 is KGHSH, CDR2 LQKENI.

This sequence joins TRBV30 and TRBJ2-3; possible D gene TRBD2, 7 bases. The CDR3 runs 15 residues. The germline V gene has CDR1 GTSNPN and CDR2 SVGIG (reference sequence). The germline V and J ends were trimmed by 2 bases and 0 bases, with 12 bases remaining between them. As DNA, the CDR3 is TGTGCCTGGAGTAGGGCGGGGGCTAGCACAGATACGCAGTATTTT. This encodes CAWSRAGASTDTQYF.

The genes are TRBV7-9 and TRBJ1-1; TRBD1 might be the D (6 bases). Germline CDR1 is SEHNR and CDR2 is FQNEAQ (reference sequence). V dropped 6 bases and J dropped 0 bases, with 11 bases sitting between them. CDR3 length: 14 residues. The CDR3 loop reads CASSNGQLNTEAFF. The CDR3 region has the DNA TGTGCCAGCAGTAATGGACAGCTGAACACTGAAGCTTTCTTT.

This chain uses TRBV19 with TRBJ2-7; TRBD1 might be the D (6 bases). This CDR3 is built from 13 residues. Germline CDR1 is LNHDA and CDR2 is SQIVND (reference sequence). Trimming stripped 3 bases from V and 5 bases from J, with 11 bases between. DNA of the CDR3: TGTGCCAGTAGTATCGGGACATTGAACGAGCAGTACTTC. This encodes CASSIGTLNEQYF. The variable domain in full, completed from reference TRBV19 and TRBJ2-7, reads DGGITQSPKYLFRKEGQNVTLSCEQNLNHDAMYWYRQDPGQGLRLIYYSQIVNDFQKGDIAEGYSVSREKKESFPLTVTSAQKNPTAFYLCASSIGTLNEQYFGPGTRLTVT.

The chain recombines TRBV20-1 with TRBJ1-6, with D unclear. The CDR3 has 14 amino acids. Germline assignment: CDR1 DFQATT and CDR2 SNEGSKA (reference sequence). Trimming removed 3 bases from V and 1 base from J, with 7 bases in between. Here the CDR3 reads CSASKRSYNSPLHF. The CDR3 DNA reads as TGCAGTGCTAGTAAGAGGTCCTATAATTCACCCCTCCACTTT.

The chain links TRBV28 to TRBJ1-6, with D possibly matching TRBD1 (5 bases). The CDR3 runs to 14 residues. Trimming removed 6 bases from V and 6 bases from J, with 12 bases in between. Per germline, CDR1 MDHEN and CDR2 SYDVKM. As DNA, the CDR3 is TGTGCCAGCAGCCGGGGGGTTCGTAATTCACCCCTCCACTTT. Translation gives CASSRGVRNSPLHF. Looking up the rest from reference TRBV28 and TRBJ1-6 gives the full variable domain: DVKVTQSSRYLVKRTGEKVFLECVQDMDHENMFWYRQDPGLGLRLIYFSYDVKMKEKGDIPEGYSVSREKKERFSLILESASTNQTSMYLCASSRGVRNSPLHFGNGTRLTVT.

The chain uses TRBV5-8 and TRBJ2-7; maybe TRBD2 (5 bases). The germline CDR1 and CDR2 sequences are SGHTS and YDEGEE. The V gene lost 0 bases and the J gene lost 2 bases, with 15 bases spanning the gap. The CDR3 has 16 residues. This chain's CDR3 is CASSLDSGPIPYEQYF. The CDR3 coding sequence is TGTGCCAGCAGCTTGGACAGCGGACCCATTCCCTACGAGCAGTACTTC.

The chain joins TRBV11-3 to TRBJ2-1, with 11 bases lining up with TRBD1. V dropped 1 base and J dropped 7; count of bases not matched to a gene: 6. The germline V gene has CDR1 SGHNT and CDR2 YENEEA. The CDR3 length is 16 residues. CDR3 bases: TGTGCCAGCAGCTTAGGCTCGGGGACAGGGGGGAATGAGCAGTTCTTC. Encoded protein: CASSLGSGTGGNEQFF.